A single sample gave rise to the 8 T cell receptor beta chains below, sequenced in a study of blood T cell repertoires in COVID-19. Clones were read by immunoSEQ multiplex PCR, and TCRdb kept only the in-frame ones, dropping some. This sample has around 300,000 clones, with around 87% found just once. The material sequenced was PBMCs or T cells enriched from blood (not recorded which). The receptors derive from a woman aged 25-40 years who had recovered from COVID-19.

The V and J genes are TRBV12-5 and TRBJ2-2, with D unresolved. The CDR3 is made up of 14 amino acids. Between the trimmed V and J ends, which lost 4 bases and 5 bases, there was a span of 11 bases. The germline CDR1 and CDR2 sequences are LGHNT and FRNRAP. The CDR3 reads CASGSGLKTGELFF. The CDR3 region has the DNA TGTGCTAGTGGTTCCGGTCTAAAGACCGGGGAGCTGTTTTTT. The entire variable domain, with the rest obtained from reference TRBV12-5 and TRBJ2-2, is as follows: DARVTQTPRHKVTEMGQEVTMRCQPILGHNTVFWYRQTMMQGLELLAYFRNRAPLDDSGMPKDRFSAEMPDATLATLKIQPSEPRDSAVYFCASGSGLKTGELFFGEGSRLTVL.

The chain employs TRBV24-1 and TRBJ2-5, with no clear D. The V gene's germline CDR1 is KGHDR and CDR2 SFDVKD. The CDR3 is 15 amino acids. Trimming pared 4 bases from V and 0 bases from J, leaving 11 bases between. The CDR3 spells CATSDPSSDQETQYF. In nucleotides, the CDR3 is TGTGCCACCAGTGACCCCTCCTCAGACCAAGAGACCCAGTACTTC.

The rearrangement joins TRBV11-2 to TRBJ2-2; possibly TRBD1 for D (6 bases). The V gene's germline CDR1 is SGHAT and CDR2 FQNNGV. CDR3 length equals 14 residues. V gave up 5 bases and J gave up 1 base, with 8 bases separating them. CDR3 sequence reads: CASSEDRNTGELFF. The CDR3 nucleotides are TGTGCCAGCAGCGAGGACAGGAACACCGGGGAGCTGTTTTTT.

The rearrangement links TRBV29-1 to TRBJ2-7, with TRBD1 identical over 7 bases. Germline lookup yields CDR1 SQVTM and CDR2 ANQGSEA. The length of the CDR3 is 12 residues. Trimming at V came to 4 bases and at J to 5 bases, leaving 5 bases not matched to a gene. The CDR3 region has the DNA TGCAGCGTTGGGATAGGGGGCGACGAGCAGTACTTC. It is translated as CSVGIGGDEQYF.

This clone was seen repeatedly, ten times or more. CDR3 protein: CASSLERGVVVAFF. DNA for the CDR3: TGTGCCAGCAGCTTAGAACGGGGGGTGGTCGTGGCTTTCTTT. V and J are TRBV7-8 and TRBJ1-1; maybe TRBD1 (5 bases). The germline gives CDR1 SGHVS, CDR2 FQNEAQ. Trimming stripped 1 base from V and 11 bases from J, with 17 bases between. The CDR3 runs 14 residues.

The chain links TRBV2 to TRBJ1-2, with D possibly matching TRBD1 (5 bases). CDR3 length: 14 amino acids. Germline CDR1 reads SNHLY; CDR2 reads FYNNEI. V was cut by 4 bases and J by 3 bases, with 12 bases left in between. CDR3 nucleotides: TGTGCCAGCAGTGCAGGGTTAGCGGACTATGGCTACACCTTC. Residues: CASSAGLADYGYTF.

This clone was observed a single time. Other DNA sequences in the same sample also yield this CDR3. The CDR3 spells CASSPDRVYGYTF. CDR3 sequence (DNA): TGTGCCAGCAGTCCAGACAGGGTTTATGGCTACACCTTC. The chain links TRBV12-3 or TRBV12-4 to TRBJ1-2, with 7 bases lining up with TRBD1. Unmatched junction bases numbered 5, after V lost 5 bases and J lost 5 bases. CDR3 length: 13 amino acids.

The chain is built from TRBV29-1 and TRBJ2-5; D call uncertain. This CDR3 region has 12 residues. CDR1 SQVTM and CDR2 ANQGSEA come from the germline V gene. V shed 4 bases and J shed 5 bases, with 11 bases lying between them. CDR3 DNA sequence: TGCAGCGTTGGGCCAGAAATGGAGACCCAGTACTTC. Translated: CSVGPEMETQYF.